The clone carrying this T cell receptor beta chain was seen repeatedly, ten times or more. Its matching antigen is unknown. The sample belongs to a study of regulatory T cells in long-lasting Graves disease. General study results and limits: Persistent disease was associated with favored TRBV28 usage and with favored use of TRBJ1-2 and TRBJ2-5.

Investigators prepared the TCR beta libraries by applying iRepertoire HTBI primers and Arm-PCR of CDR3 regions. TCRdb reanalysed the multiplex PCR reads using MiXCR and keeps one entry per CDR3 protein. The data contain under 450,000 distinct CDR3 sequences, roughly 15% of them singletons. The time point: newly diagnosed GD, antithyroid drugs for less than 3 months. The authors made the TCR library using RNA they extracted from PBMCs. The CDR3 has 15 amino acids. Looked up from germline, CDR1 is SGHTA and CDR2 is FQGNSA. Trimming at V came to 5 bases and at J to 1 base, leaving 6 bases not matched to a gene. This same sample was also taken into another study, of T cells in Graves' hyperthyroidism and ophthalmopathy. From that study: Researchers ran a first-round RT-PCR on the TCR CDR3 using the HTBI primer set. Expanded thyroid clonotypes (above 0.001) were mostly also found in blood.

This receptor was identified in a woman aged 18-30 years with Graves disease. This material consisted of peripheral blood mononuclear cells (PBMCs), taken at new diagnosis, from a patient treated with antithyroid drugs. The V and J genes are TRBV7-2 and TRBJ2-7; 9 nucleotides agree with TRBD2. CDR3 sequence: CASSILAGISYEQYF. The CDR3 region has the DNA TGTGCCAGCAGCATACTAGCGGGCATATCCTACGAGCAGTACTTC.